These 20 T cell receptor beta chains were sequenced from one sample in a study of early T cells in non-severe SARS-CoV-2 infection. TCRdb used MiXCR to reprocess the 5' RACE reads, holding one entry per CDR3 protein. The repertoire includes some 61,000 distinct CDR3 sequences, about 13% of them detected once, and roughly 8.3% sits in the top ten. The sequencing input was whole blood. The source of these receptors is an adult who was a healthcare worker with PCR-confirmed SARS-CoV-2 infection or an uninfected control (not recorded which).

The chain joins TRBV6-6 to TRBJ1-4; weak D call: TRBD1 (6 bases). CDR3 size: 16 residues. V lost 8 bases, J lost 0 bases, and 16 bases lay in between. Per germline, CDR1 MNHNY and CDR2 SVGAGI (reference sequence). The CDR3 sequence is CASATGLSATNEKLFF. The CDR3 nucleotides are TGTGCCAGCGCGACAGGCCTCAGTGCAACTAATGAAAAACTGTTTTTT.

V and J are TRBV7-2 and TRBJ2-1; 8 bases are a match to TRBD1. The CDR3 runs 14 residues. In germline, CDR1 is SGHTA, CDR2 FQGNSA. Losses at the gene ends were 5 bases for V and 6 bases for J; bases not matched to a gene: 6. In DNA, the CDR3 is TGTGCCAGCAGCCCAGGGGGCCTCGTCAATGAGCAGTTCTTC. Protein product: CASSPGGLVNEQFF.

This clonotype was seen a few times. The junction does not match germline at one end; this may be a read error. This sequence joins TRBV7-7 and TRBJ2-1, with 8 positions matching TRBD2. The CDR3 is made up of 16 amino acids. Per germline, CDR1 SSHAT and CDR2 FNYEAQ (reference sequence). The CDR3 is CASSLDLTGTSNEQFF. Written as DNA, the CDR3 is TGTGCCAGCAGTTTAGACCTAACCGGGACTAGCAATGAGCAGTTCTTC.

This sequence joins TRBV6-5 and TRBJ1-1, with a tentative D call TRBD1 (5 bases). The CDR3 covers 15 residues. Trimming left V 2 bases short and J 4 bases short, with 14 bases between. Germline-derived CDR1 and CDR2 are MNHEY and SVGAGI. The CDR3 is CASSYLGGGGTEAFF. The CDR3 DNA reads TGTGCCAGCAGTTACCTAGGTGGGGGGGGCACTGAAGCTTTCTTT.

This clonotype was counted at least ten times. The rearrangement uses TRBV20-1 and TRBJ2-1, with 8 bases lining up with TRBD1. V gave up 3 bases and J gave up 6 bases; unmatched junction bases: 13. Germline CDR1 reads DFQATT; CDR2 reads SNEGSKA (reference sequence). This CDR3 contains 16 residues. The CDR3 is CSASPYRGMVGNEQFF. CDR3 nucleotide sequence: TGCAGTGCTAGTCCCTACAGGGGGATGGTAGGCAATGAGCAGTTCTTC.

This clonotype has a handful of counts. The chain links TRBV3-1 to TRBJ2-1, with TRBD2 identical over 7 bases. The CDR3 sequence is 15 residues long. Per germline, CDR1 LGHDT and CDR2 YNNKEL (reference sequence). Germline trimming cut 2 bases from V and 4 bases from J; bases unmatched to any gene: 5. The DNA for the CDR3 is TGTGCCAGCAGCCAATCTTCCGGGAGGTACAATGAGCAGTTCTTC. Translated: CASSQSSGRYNEQFF.

The rearrangement uses TRBV7-9 and TRBJ1-1; D not certain. Germline V gene data show CDR1 as SEHNR and CDR2 as FQNEAQ (reference sequence). Trimming left V 3 bases short and J 4 bases short, with 9 bases between. The CDR3 is 13 residues long. CDR3 residues: CASSFKSGTEAFF. In DNA, the CDR3 is TGTGCCAGCAGCTTTAAGAGTGGCACTGAAGCTTTCTTT.

Only a few counts were recorded for this clonotype. The rearrangement joins TRBV7-8 to TRBJ2-5; TRBD1 agrees at 7 bases. This CDR3 spans 13 amino acids. Germline V gene data show CDR1 as SGHVS and CDR2 as FQNEAQ. J lost 5 bases, V lost 6 bases, and 6 bases had no gene match. CDR3 DNA: TGTGCCAGCAGACGAACAGGGGCTGAGACCCAGTACTTC. Its translation is CASRRTGAETQYF.

This clonotype showed up many times. J is TRBJ2-5 and V is TRBV6-6; a possible D gene is TRBD1 (5 bases). The germline gives CDR1 MNHNY, CDR2 SVGAGI (reference sequence). This CDR3 spans 14 amino acids. V was cut by 2 bases and J by 2 bases, with 9 bases left in between. The CDR3 sequence: CASSYGAKQETQYF. In DNA, the CDR3 is TGTGCCAGCAGTTACGGGGCGAAGCAAGAGACCCAGTACTTC.

This sequence joins TRBV6-5 and TRBJ1-3; D gene uncertain. The CDR3 is 17 amino acids. Between the trimmed V and J ends, which lost 2 bases and 0 bases, there was a span of 14 bases. Germline CDR1 reads MNHEY; CDR2 reads SVGAGI. CDR3 in amino acids: CASSYNYPTFSGNTIYF. The CDR3 bases are TGTGCCAGCAGTTACAACTATCCAACTTTCTCTGGAAACACCATATATTTT.

V usage is TRBV20-1 and J usage is TRBJ2-3; 8 bases align to TRBD2. The CDR3 is 14 residues long. V gave up 4 bases and J gave up 5 bases; unmatched junction bases: 8. Per germline, CDR1 DFQATT and CDR2 SNEGSKA (reference sequence). CDR3 region: CSATKAGGLDTQYF. The CDR3 DNA reads TGCAGTGCTACGAAGGCGGGAGGACTAGATACGCAGTATTTT.

This clonotype occurred a few times. The rearrangement uses TRBV29-1 and TRBJ2-3, with D possibly TRBD1 on 5 matching bases. Germline V gives CDR1 SQVTM, CDR2 ANQGSEA. V shed 5 bases and J shed 6 bases, with 9 bases lying between them. CDR3 size: 11 residues. The CDR3 nucleotides read TGCAGCGTTTTGACAGCCGATACGCAGTATTTT. Translating it yields CSVLTADTQYF.

This clonotype was counted a few times. The J gene is TRBJ2-1, the V gene TRBV19, with TRBD1 matching over 7 bases. The CDR3 loop spans 13 amino acids. With 4 bases clipped from V and 9 bases from J, the junction kept 6 bases outside the gene matches. CDR1 is LNHDA and CDR2 is SQIVND in the germline V gene (reference sequence). For the CDR3, the DNA is TGTGCCAGTAGTAGCGACAGGGCCGTTGAGCAGTTCTTC. Residues: CASSSDRAVEQFF. The full variable domain, completed using reference TRBV19 and TRBJ2-1, is DGGITQSPKYLFRKEGQNVTLSCEQNLNHDAMYWYRQDPGQGLRLIYYSQIVNDFQKGDIAEGYSVSREKKESFPLTVTSAQKNPTAFYLCASSSDRAVEQFFGPGTRLTVL.

This chain uses TRBV10-2 with TRBJ2-7; D is ambiguous. Germline V CDR1 and CDR2: WSHSY, SAAADI. The V end lost 0 bases, the J end lost 7 bases, and 10 bases lay between the germline ends. CDR3 size: 13 residues. The CDR3: CASSESRRKEQYF. The CDR3 DNA sequence: TGCGCCAGCAGTGAGTCGAGGCGGAAGGAGCAGTACTTC.

This clonotype turned up a few times. The V gene is TRBV12-3 or TRBV12-4, the J gene TRBJ2-7; D is ambiguous. Between the trimmed V and J ends, which lost 6 bases and 0 bases, there was a span of 9 bases. This CDR3 has 13 amino acids. CDR3 loop: CASSSGVSYEQYF. The CDR3 DNA follows: TGTGCCAGCAGCTCTGGGGTCTCCTACGAGCAGTACTTC.

The rearrangement links TRBV10-1 to TRBJ1-1, with 8 bases identical to TRBD1. Germline V gives CDR1 WNHNN, CDR2 SYGVQD (reference sequence). The CDR3 sequence is 14 residues long. The trim removed 4 bases at V and 5 bases at J, leaving 6 bases unmatched. The chain's CDR3 is CASSVGDRGTEAFF. The CDR3 DNA sequence: TGCGCCAGCAGTGTAGGTGACAGGGGAACTGAAGCTTTCTTT.

The chain has TRBV6-6 and TRBJ2-3; 16 positions match TRBD2. CDR1 and CDR2 (germline): MNHNY, SVGAGI (reference sequence). The CDR3 length is 19 residues. Trimming at V came to 0 bases and at J to 4 bases, leaving 7 bases not matched to a gene. The CDR3 region is CASSYSGTSGRAFPDTQYF. The DNA for the CDR3 is TGTGCCAGCAGTTACTCCGGGACTAGCGGGAGGGCCTTTCCAGATACGCAGTATTTT.

This chain connects TRBV4-1 to TRBJ2-5, with 7 bases fitting TRBD2. V lost 0 bases to trimming and J lost 4 bases; unmatched junction nucleotides: 8. The CDR3 runs 16 residues. Germline V CDR1 and CDR2: MGHRA, YSYEKL. CDR3 coding DNA: TGCGCCAGCAGCCAAGACCCAGCGGGAATCGTAGAGACCCAGTACTTC. Protein product: CASSQDPAGIVETQYF.

A note on this clonotype: Germline is not matched at one junction end, which may reflect a read error. This rearrangement joins TRBV28 to TRBJ2-7; D unclear. Germline assignment: CDR1 MDHEN and CDR2 SYDVKM. This CDR3 spans 14 amino acids. The CDR3 DNA sequence: TGTGCCAGCAGTTCAGGATTCCGGGTCCCAGAAGAGGACTTC. This codes for CASSSGFRVPEEDF.

This clonotype was seen a few times. This sequence joins TRBV7-8 and TRBJ2-2; D perhaps matches TRBD1 (5 bases). V gave up 1 base and J gave up 6 bases, with 12 bases separating them. Per germline, CDR1 SGHVS and CDR2 FQNEAQ. The CDR3 has 15 amino acids. CDR3 sequence: CASSLVPGIPGELFF. The DNA of the CDR3 is TGTGCCAGCAGCTTAGTGCCAGGGATACCCGGGGAGCTGTTTTTT.